The rows below give T cell receptor beta chains drawn from one sample of a study of blood T cell repertoires in COVID-19. Method: immunoSEQ multiplex PCR; TCRdb's copy keeps in-frame clones and lacks some. The sample yields about 440,000 clones, around 89% seen once. Input material: peripheral blood. The receptor set was obtained from a young woman with acute or convalescent COVID-19. CDR3s include the opening cysteine and the closing phenylalanine or tryptophan. The D gene is left open where the match is weak. Size values are once, few and many counts, or a class for expanded clones, and some rows have none.

.,14,.,TRBV10-2,TRBJ1-4,CATHSGQFYEKLFF,TGCGCCACCCATTCTGGACAGTTCTATGAAAAACTGTTTTTT
few,14,TRBD1,TRBV5-1,TRBJ1-6,CASSSGTGDSPLHF,TGCGCCAGCAGCTCTGGGACAGGGGATTCACCCCTCCACTTT
.,16,.,TRBV5-4,TRBJ1-6,CASSFQQDGCNSPLHF,TGTGCCAGCAGCTTTCAACAGGATGGTTGCAATTCACCCCTCCACTTT
.,16,TRBD2,TRBV19,TRBJ2-1,CASTRGGLGSYNEQFF,TGTGCCAGTACCCGCGGGGGGCTCGGCTCCTACAATGAGCAGTTCTTC
.,15,TRBD1,TRBV2,TRBJ2-2,CASKGQGASTGELFF,TGTGCCAGCAAAGGACAGGGGGCGAGCACCGGGGAGCTGTTTTTT
.,15,.,TRBV28,TRBJ1-4,CASIKGVTTNEKLFF,TGTGCCAGCATCAAAGGGGTCACAACTAATGAAAAACTGTTTTTT
.,14,.,TRBV28,TRBJ2-1,CASSFRGSGNEQFF,TGTGCCAGCAGTTTCAGGGGTTCGGGCAATGAGCAGTTCTTC
.,15,.,TRBV25-1,TRBJ2-7,CASSELSGPYQEQYF,TGTGCCAGCAGTGAACTAAGCGGGCCCTACCAGGAGCAGTACTTC
.,15,.,TRBV5-1,TRBJ2-3,CASSFRGSGTDTQYF,TGCGCCAGCAGCTTCCGAGGATCTGGCACAGATACGCAGTATTTT
.,13,.,TRBV9,TRBJ1-5,CASSPGGNQPQHF,TGTGCCAGCAGCCCGGGGGGAAATCAGCCCCAGCATTTT
.,14,.,TRBV19,TRBJ1-1,CASSMGGFITEAFF,TGTGCCAGTAGTATGGGGGGATTTATCACTGAAGCTTTCTTT
.,13,.,TRBV30,TRBJ1-5,CAWSHQGNQPQHF,TGTGCCTGGAGTCACCAGGGCAATCAGCCCCAGCATTTT
.,14,TRBD1,TRBV6-5,TRBJ1-1,CASKTGTGDTEAFF,TGTGCCTCCAAAACCGGGACAGGGGACACTGAAGCTTTCTTT
once,15,.,TRBV19,TRBJ1-1,CASSIDEGLSTEAFF,TGTGCCAGTAGTATAGACGAGGGATTAAGCACTGAAGCTTTCTTT
.,10,.,TRBV20-1,TRBJ2-7,CSASLREQYF,TGCAGTGCTTCCCTCCGCGAGCAGTACTTC